One and the same sample provided the 27 T cell receptor beta chains below, sequenced in a study of blood T cell repertoires in COVID-19. The repertoire was sequenced with immunoSEQ multiplex PCR; TCRdb's copy has only in-frame clones and lacks some. This sample has under 300,000 clones, with 82% found just once. The sample consisted of peripheral blood. These receptors came from a woman older than 75 with active or convalescent COVID-19.

This clone was detected only once. The CDR3, as DNA: TGTGCCAGCAGCCAACCGGGACAGTTCTATGGCTACACCTTC. Translated, it gives CASSQPGQFYGYTF. The genes are TRBV3-1 (or the pseudogene TRBV3-2) and TRBJ1-2; 7 bases line up with TRBD1. The ends lost 2 bases at V and 4 bases at J; junction bases unmatched: 4. Germline CDR1 LGHDT, CDR2 YNNKEL (reference sequence). The CDR3 runs to 14 residues.

The chain is built from TRBV2 and TRBJ2-3; D remains unclear. CDR1 and CDR2 from the germline V gene are SNHLY and FYNNEI. The CDR3 covers 12 residues. Trimming removed 4 bases from V and 4 bases from J, with 6 bases in between. CDR3 bases: TGTGCCAGCAGTGTCAGTCCAGATACGCAGTATTTT. This translates into CASSVSPDTQYF.

The chain combines TRBV5-4 with TRBJ2-2; 11 nucleotides agree with TRBD2. V lost 5 bases and J lost 4; bases outside the gene matches: 19. There are 20 residues in the CDR3. The germline V gene has CDR1 SGHNT and CDR2 YYREEE (reference sequence). The CDR3 nucleotides are TGTGCCAGCAGGGCCTGGGGTTTAGCGGGGGGGCAGGGAACCACCGGGGAGCTGTTTTTT. Its translation is CASRAWGLAGGQGTTGELFF.

The rearrangement links TRBV5-4 to TRBJ1-3; 12 positions match TRBD1. The CDR3 extends over 17 amino acids. The V gene's germline CDR1 is SGHNT and CDR2 YYREEE (reference sequence). V was pared by 2 bases and J by 0 bases, with 3 bases of the junction left unmatched. The CDR3 is CASSLLGQGASGNTIYF. The DNA of the CDR3 is TGTGCCAGCAGCTTACTGGGACAGGGGGCCTCTGGAAACACCATATATTTT.

This chain uses TRBV15 with TRBJ1-1, with D unclear. The V end was cut by 0 bases, the J end by 3 bases, with 8 bases between. The CDR3 covers 14 residues. Germline lookup yields CDR1 LNHNV and CDR2 YYDKDF (reference sequence). Here the CDR3 reads CATSRDREYTEAFF. DNA of the CDR3: TGTGCCACCAGCAGAGATCGGGAATACACTGAAGCTTTCTTT.

The DNA for the CDR3 is TGTGCCACCAGCAGAGATAAAAATGAGCAGTTCTTC. Translating it yields CATSRDKNEQFF. The genes are TRBV15 and TRBJ2-1, with no clear D. The CDR3 extends over 12 amino acids. Deletions cut 0 bases from V and 7 bases from J, with 4 bases between. The germline CDR1 and CDR2 sequences are LNHNV and YYDKDF (reference sequence).

This clone was recorded a few times. The DNA for the CDR3 is TGCGCCAGCAGCTTGGTCCTAGCGGGGGGGATTCAAGAGACCCAGTACTTC. It codes for CASSLVLAGGIQETQYF. The gene calls are TRBV5-1 and TRBJ2-5, with 12 bases identical to TRBD2. Trimming cost V 0 bases and J 2 bases; bases outside gene matches: 5. The CDR3 has 17 amino acids. CDR1 is SGHRS and CDR2 is YFSETQ in the germline V gene.

V gene TRBV7-2 combines with J gene TRBJ1-1, with D perhaps matching TRBD1 (6 bases). The V end lost 5 bases, the J end lost 0 bases, and 13 bases lay between the germline ends. Germline CDR1 reads SGHTA; CDR2 reads FQGNSA. The CDR3 is 15 residues long. CDR3 nucleotide sequence: TGTGCCAGCAGCCCCAACGGACAGCTGAACACTGAAGCTTTCTTT. It codes for CASSPNGQLNTEAFF.

The V gene is TRBV7-8, the J gene TRBJ2-1; TRBD2 aligns across 9 bases. Germline assignment: CDR1 SGHVS and CDR2 FQNEAQ. V shed 0 bases and J 7 bases; nucleotides not matched to a gene: 13. The CDR3 covers 18 residues. DNA for the CDR3: TGTGCCAGCAGCTTAGCATCGTCTAGCGGGACGGGTCGGAATGAGCAGTTCTTC. It codes for CASSLASSSGTGRNEQFF.

This clone was detected a few times. The chain is built from TRBV18 and TRBJ1-1; 7 nucleotides agree with TRBD1. Germline-derived CDR1 and CDR2 are KGHSH and LQKENI. V was clipped by 3 bases and J by 1 base; unmatched bases: 2. The CDR3 extends over 14 amino acids. CDR3 residues: CASSPRDRNTEAFF. CDR3 DNA sequence: TGTGCCAGCTCACCGAGGGACAGGAACACTGAAGCTTTCTTT.

The table lists this clone with a few counts. This rearrangement joins TRBV2 to TRBJ2-7; 7 nucleotides line up with TRBD1. The CDR3 is made up of 14 amino acids. Germline values: CDR1 SNHLY, CDR2 FYNNEI. V was clipped by 6 bases and J by 0 bases; unmatched bases: 5. CDR3 sequence (DNA): TGTGCCAGCAGCCGGGACAGCGTCTCCTACGAGCAGTACTTC. The encoded protein is CASSRDSVSYEQYF.

The chain employs TRBV27 and TRBJ1-2; 8 positions agree with TRBD1. CDR3 length: 16 amino acids. CDR1 is MNHEY and CDR2 is SMNVEV in the germline V gene (reference sequence). Germline trimming cut 3 bases from V and 2 bases from J; bases unmatched to any gene: 8. The CDR3 bases are TGTGCCAGCAGTTTGGCAGGGGGCGCGGTAAACTATGGCTACACCTTC. As protein: CASSLAGGAVNYGYTF.

The chain joins TRBV5-1 to TRBJ1-3; D call uncertain. The ends were cut back, 2 bases at V and 0 bases at J, with 12 bases in the middle. This CDR3 spans 16 amino acids. The V gene's germline CDR1 is SGHRS and CDR2 YFSETQ. For the CDR3, the DNA is TGCGCCAGCAGCTTAAGTACACCCATCTCTGGAAACACCATATATTTT. Its protein is CASSLSTPISGNTIYF.

The V gene is TRBV28, the J gene TRBJ1-2, with 9 bases fitting TRBD1. With 9 bases clipped from V and 4 bases from J, the junction kept 6 bases outside the gene matches. Germline V gene data show CDR1 as MDHEN and CDR2 as SYDVKM. This CDR3 has 13 amino acids. CDR3 protein: CASRTGAAYGYTF. CDR3 in DNA: TGTGCCAGTAGGACAGGGGCCGCCTATGGCTACACCTTC.

In the case of this clone: The sample has other DNA sequences that encode this CDR3 too. The chain carries TRBV28 and TRBJ1-2; tentative D call: TRBD1 (5 bases). The ends were cut back, 3 bases at V and 8 bases at J, with 7 bases in the middle. The length of the CDR3 is 11 residues. CDR1 MDHEN and CDR2 SYDVKM come from the germline V gene. The CDR3 spells CASSLGRGYTF. In DNA, the CDR3 is TGTGCCAGCAGTTTGGGGCGGGGCTACACCTTC.

The chain couples TRBV5-4 to TRBJ1-6; a possible D gene is TRBD1 (5 bases). Between the trimmed V and J ends, which lost 4 bases and 8 bases, there was a span of 19 bases. Germline V CDR1 and CDR2: SGHNT, YYREEE (reference sequence). The CDR3 contains 16 residues. The DNA for the CDR3 is TGTGCCAGCAGCCCCGAACAGGACGCTCGGTATTCACCCCTCCACTTT. Protein: CASSPEQDARYSPLHF.

This chain uses TRBV6-2 or TRBV6-3 with TRBJ2-5; 8 nucleotides match TRBD2. This CDR3 has 16 residues. Germline CDR1 and CDR2: MNHEY and SVGEGT. Losses at the gene ends were 6 bases for V and 3 bases for J; bases not matched to a gene: 12. The CDR3, as DNA: TGTGCCAGCAGCCCTTGGCGGAGTAGCGGGGAAGAGACCCAGTACTTC. Protein product: CASSPWRSSGEETQYF.

The gene calls are TRBV6-5 and TRBJ2-7; D is uncertain. The CDR3 has 14 residues. The germline CDR1 and CDR2 sequences are MNHEY and SVGAGI. Trimming removed 2 bases at V and 5 bases at J, with 13 bases between. In DNA form, the CDR3 reads TGTGCCAGCAGTTACACTCCCCTCGAAAACGAGCAGTACTTC. As protein: CASSYTPLENEQYF.

V usage is TRBV11-2 and J usage is TRBJ2-1, with TRBD2 as a possible D gene (7 bases). Between the trimmed V and J ends, which lost 8 bases and 6 bases, there was a span of 32 bases. This CDR3 is built from 19 residues. CDR1 SGHAT and CDR2 FQNNGV come from the germline V gene. CDR3 nucleotides: TGTGCCAGCCCAATAACGGGGGGCCCCCTTACGAGCCCCTCCAATGAGCAGTTCTTC. Translation: CASPITGGPLTSPSNEQFF.

This rearrangement joins TRBV28 to TRBJ2-7, with D maybe TRBD1 (6 bases). Trimming pared 4 bases from V and 3 bases from J, leaving 10 bases between. The CDR3 is made up of 13 amino acids. CDR1 is MDHEN and CDR2 is SYDVKM in the germline V gene. The CDR3 reads CASSSGDRYEQYF. CDR3 DNA: TGTGCCAGCAGTTCAGGGGACCGCTACGAGCAGTACTTC.

The chain joins TRBV7-9 to TRBJ1-6; 8 nucleotides line up with TRBD1. The J segment lost 5 bases and the V segment lost 4 bases, leaving 4 bases of the junction unmatched. Germline lookup yields CDR1 SEHNR and CDR2 FQNEAQ (reference sequence). The CDR3 contains 15 residues. CDR3 nucleotide sequence: TGTGCCAGCAGCTCGACGACAGGGGATAATTCACCCCTCCACTTT. Residues: CASSSTTGDNSPLHF.

The chain has TRBV10-3 and TRBJ2-3, with 8 nucleotides matching TRBD2. CDR3 length: 14 residues. CDR1 and CDR2 (germline): ENHRY, SYGVKD. With V trimmed by 10 bases and J by 2 bases, 8 bases remained unmatched. CDR3 DNA sequence: TGTGCCACCCGGGGGGGTCCCGACACAGATACGCAGTATTTT. Amino acids: CATRGGPDTDTQYF.

In its sample, this clone was seen a few times. The V call is TRBV15, the J call TRBJ2-5, with D possibly TRBD1 on 5 matching bases. V was trimmed by 2 bases and J by 5 bases, leaving 9 bases between them. Per germline, CDR1 LNHNV and CDR2 YYDKDF (reference sequence). There are 13 residues in the CDR3. Written as DNA, the CDR3 is TGTGCCACCAGCAGACAGGGTAGGGAGACCCAGTACTTC. Amino acid sequence: CATSRQGRETQYF. Using reference TRBV15 and TRBJ2-5 for the parts outside the CDR3, the full variable domain is DAMVIQNPRYQVTQFGKPVTLSCSQTLNHNVMYWYQQKSSQAPKLLFHYYDKDFNNEADTPDNFQSRRPNTSFCFLDIRSPGLGDTAMYLCATSRQGRETQYFGPGTRLLVL.

This clone is a singleton in its sample. The rearrangement links TRBV3-1 (or the pseudogene TRBV3-2) to TRBJ2-7; TRBD1 matches 7 bases. The V gene end was trimmed by 4 bases and the J gene end by 3 bases; junction bases not matched to a gene: 9. Germline values: CDR1 LGHDT, CDR2 YNNKEL (reference sequence). CDR3 length equals 15 residues. CDR3 in DNA: TGTGCCAGCAGCCGCCTGGGACAGAAAGTCTACGAGCAGTACTTC. Amino acids: CASSRLGQKVYEQYF.

This clone came up once. The gene calls are TRBV6-1 and TRBJ1-4; 7 nucleotides match TRBD1. V shed 3 bases, J shed 8 bases, and the junction held 9 bases outside the gene matches. Germline lookup yields CDR1 MNHNS and CDR2 SASEGT. The CDR3 is 15 residues long. CDR3 nucleotide sequence: TGTGCCAGCAGTGACCCAGGCAGGGGGGAAGAAAAACTGTTTTTT. Translating gives CASSDPGRGEEKLFF.

The chain's CDR3 is CASGQGNAGANVLTF. CDR3 coding DNA: TGTGCCAGCGGACAGGGTAACGCTGGGGCCAACGTCCTGACTTTC. The chain links TRBV2 to TRBJ2-6; 8 bases fit TRBD1. The CDR3 runs 15 residues. CDR1 is SNHLY, CDR2 FYNNEI, per germline. J was trimmed by 2 bases and V by 8 bases; bases with no gene match: 5. Using reference TRBV2 and TRBJ2-6 for the parts outside the CDR3, the full variable domain is EPEVTQTPSHQVTQMGQEVILRCVPISNHLYFYWYRQILGQKVEFLVSFYNNEISEKSEIFDDQFSVERPDGSNFTLKIRSTKLEDSAMYFCASGQGNAGANVLTFGAGSRLTVL.

The chain joins TRBV6-5 to TRBJ1-1; 11 bases fit TRBD1. CDR1 MNHEY and CDR2 SVGAGI come from the germline V gene. This CDR3 region has 15 residues. The ends lost 2 bases at V and 4 bases at J; junction bases unmatched: 3. The CDR3 region is CASSYAGTGGTEAFF. CDR3 sequence (DNA): TGTGCCAGCAGTTACGCCGGGACAGGGGGCACTGAAGCTTTCTTT.